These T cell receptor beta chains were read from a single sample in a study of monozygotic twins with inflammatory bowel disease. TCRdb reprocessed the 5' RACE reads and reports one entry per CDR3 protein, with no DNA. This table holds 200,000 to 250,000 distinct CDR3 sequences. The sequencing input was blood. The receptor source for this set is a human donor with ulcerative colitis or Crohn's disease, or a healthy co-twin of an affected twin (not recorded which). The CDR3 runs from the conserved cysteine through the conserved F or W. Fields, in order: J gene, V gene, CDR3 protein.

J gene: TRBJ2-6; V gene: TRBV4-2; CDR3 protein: CASSHPDRATGANVLTF
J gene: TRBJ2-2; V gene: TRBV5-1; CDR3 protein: CASSLPIAGNTGELFF
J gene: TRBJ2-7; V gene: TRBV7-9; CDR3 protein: CASSLTVGVGEQYF
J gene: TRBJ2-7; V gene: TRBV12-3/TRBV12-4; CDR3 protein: CASSLEGQGLYEQYF
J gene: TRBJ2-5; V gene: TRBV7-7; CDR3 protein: CASSHGQGQETQYF
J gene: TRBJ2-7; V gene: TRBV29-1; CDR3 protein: CSVTLRARSYEQYF
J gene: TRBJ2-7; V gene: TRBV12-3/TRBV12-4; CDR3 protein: CASSLTLGAYEQYF
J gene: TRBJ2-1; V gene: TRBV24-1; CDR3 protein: CATSASTGPLLF
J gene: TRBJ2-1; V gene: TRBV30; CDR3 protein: CAWSQLATEQFF
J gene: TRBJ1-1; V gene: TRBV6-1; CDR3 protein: CASSEGLNLEAFF
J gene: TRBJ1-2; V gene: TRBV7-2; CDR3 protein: CASSLADRGGYGYTF
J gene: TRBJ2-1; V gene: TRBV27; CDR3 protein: CASSLGPSGMLDEQFF
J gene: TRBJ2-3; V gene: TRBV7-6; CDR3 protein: CASSLGSADTQYF
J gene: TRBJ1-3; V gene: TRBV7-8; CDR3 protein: CASSLAFSGNTIYF
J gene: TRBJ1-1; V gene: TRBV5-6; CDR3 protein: CASSLMTGEAFF
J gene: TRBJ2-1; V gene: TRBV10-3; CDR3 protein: CAISESMATGPYNEQFF
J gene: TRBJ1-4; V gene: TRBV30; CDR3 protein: CAWSLDRTGEKLFF
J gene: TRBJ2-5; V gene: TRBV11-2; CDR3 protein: CASSPALRQETQYF
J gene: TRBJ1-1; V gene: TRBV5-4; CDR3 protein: CASSPGTLEAFF
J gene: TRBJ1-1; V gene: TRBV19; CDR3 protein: CASSNLLGTEAFF
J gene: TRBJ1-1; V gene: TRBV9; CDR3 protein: CASSVAGGSTEAFF